These 5 T cell receptor beta chains originate from one sample sequenced in a study of shared clonotypes between healthy human individuals. CD45RO negativity and positive selection for CCR7 defined naive CD8 cells, a population that excluded terminally differentiated effector memory CD45RA+ cells. Sequencing used immunoSEQ multiplex PCR; TCRdb keeps in-frame clones, though not all of them. Of some 2 million clones in the sample, approximately 94% were seen once. The specimen sequenced was naive CD8+ T cells sorted from blood. The receptors originated from a man younger than 35 in good health.

Turning to this clone: The same CDR3 arises from other DNA sequences in this sample as well. The CDR3: CASSSRQGDEKLFF. The CDR3 nucleotides read TGTGCCAGCAGCTCAAGACAGGGGGATGAAAAACTGTTTTTT. The J gene is TRBJ1-4, the V gene TRBV7-9; TRBD1 agrees at 9 bases. V gave up 4 bases and J gave up 6 bases; unmatched junction bases: 3. The CDR3 totals 14 residues. The germline gives CDR1 SEHNR, CDR2 FQNEAQ (reference sequence). Complete variable domain (other parts from reference TRBV7-9 and TRBJ1-4): DTGVSQNPRHKITKRGQNVTFRCDPISEHNRLYWYRQTLGQGPEFLTYFQNEAQLEKSRLLSDRFSAERPKGSFSTLEIQRTEQGDSAMYLCASSSRQGDEKLFFGSGTQLSVL.

CDR3 in amino acids: CASEGTSGGEQYF. Written as DNA, the CDR3 is TGTGCCAGCGAAGGTACTAGCGGCGGGGAGCAGTACTTC. The chain joins TRBV2 to TRBJ2-7, with 8 positions matching TRBD2. Trimming cost V 8 bases and J 7 bases; bases outside gene matches: 10. CDR3 length equals 13 residues. Germline V gene sequence: CDR1 SNHLY, CDR2 FYNNEI. Using reference TRBV2 and TRBJ2-7 for the parts outside the CDR3, the full variable domain is EPEVTQTPSHQVTQMGQEVILRCVPISNHLYFYWYRQILGQKVEFLVSFYNNEISEKSEIFDDQFSVERPDGSNFTLKIRSTKLEDSAMYFCASEGTSGGEQYFGPGTRLTVT.

With regard to this clone: The same CDR3 arises from other DNA sequences in this sample as well. The chain has TRBV27 and TRBJ1-5; no reliable D call. In germline, CDR1 is MNHEY, CDR2 SMNVEV (reference sequence). V was clipped by 1 base and J by 4 bases, with 11 bases between them. This CDR3 contains 15 residues. The CDR3 DNA sequence: TGTGCCAGCAGTTTATGGGCGGGTGGAAATCAGCCCCAGCATTTT. Translated: CASSLWAGGNQPQHF.

The chain has TRBV7-9 and TRBJ2-1; D is perhaps TRBD1 (6 bases). This CDR3 region has 15 residues. The V gene lost 5 bases and the J gene lost 0 bases, with 11 bases spanning the gap. CDR1 and CDR2 from the germline V gene are SEHNR and FQNEAQ (reference sequence). The chain's CDR3 is CASSPDSSSYNEQFF. Written as DNA, the CDR3 is TGTGCCAGCAGCCCGGACAGTAGCTCCTACAATGAGCAGTTCTTC.

The V and J genes are TRBV28 and TRBJ1-2, with a tentative D call TRBD1 (6 bases). The CDR3 extends over 15 amino acids. CDR1 and CDR2 from the germline V gene are MDHEN and SYDVKM. The V gene lost 5 bases and the J gene lost 3 bases, with 16 bases spanning the gap. The CDR3 here is CASSKQGEWDYGYTF. CDR3 DNA sequence: TGTGCCAGCAGTAAACAGGGCGAGTGGGACTATGGCTACACCTTC.